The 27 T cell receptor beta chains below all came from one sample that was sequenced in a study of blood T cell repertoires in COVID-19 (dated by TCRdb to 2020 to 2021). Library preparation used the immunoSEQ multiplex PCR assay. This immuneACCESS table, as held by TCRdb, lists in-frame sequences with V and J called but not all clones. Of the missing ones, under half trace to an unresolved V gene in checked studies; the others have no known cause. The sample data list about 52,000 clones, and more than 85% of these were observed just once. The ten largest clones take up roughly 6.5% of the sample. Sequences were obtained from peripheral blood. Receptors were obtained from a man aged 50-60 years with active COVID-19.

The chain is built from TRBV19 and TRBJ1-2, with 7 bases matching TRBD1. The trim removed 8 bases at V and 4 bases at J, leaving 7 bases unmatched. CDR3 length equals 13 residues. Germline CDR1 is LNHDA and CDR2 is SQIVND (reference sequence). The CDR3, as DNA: TGTGCCAGTCGAAGGGGGCACGGCTATGGCTACACCTTC. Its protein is CASRRGHGYGYTF.

This CDR3 reads CASSSQGAGNSPLHF. CDR3 nucleotide sequence: TGCGCCAGCAGCTCTCAGGGGGCCGGTAATTCACCCCTCCACTTT. This chain joins TRBV4-1 and TRBJ1-6, with TRBD1 identical over 8 bases. Germline V gene data show CDR1 as MGHRA and CDR2 as YSYEKL. V shed 5 bases and J 6 bases; nucleotides not matched to a gene: 6. The length of the CDR3 is 15 residues.

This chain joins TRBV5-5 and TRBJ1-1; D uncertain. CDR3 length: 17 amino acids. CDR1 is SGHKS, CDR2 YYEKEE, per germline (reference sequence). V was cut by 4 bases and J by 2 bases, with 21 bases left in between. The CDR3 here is CASSPFAIGIANTEAFF. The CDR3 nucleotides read TGTGCCAGCAGCCCGTTTGCGATCGGGATTGCAAACACTGAAGCTTTCTTT.

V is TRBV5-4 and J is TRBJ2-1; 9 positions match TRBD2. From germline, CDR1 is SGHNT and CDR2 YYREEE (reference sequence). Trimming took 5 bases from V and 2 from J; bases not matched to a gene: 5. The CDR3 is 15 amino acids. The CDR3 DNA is TGTGCCAGCAGTCCCGGGACTAGCACCTACAATGAGCAGTTCTTC. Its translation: CASSPGTSTYNEQFF.

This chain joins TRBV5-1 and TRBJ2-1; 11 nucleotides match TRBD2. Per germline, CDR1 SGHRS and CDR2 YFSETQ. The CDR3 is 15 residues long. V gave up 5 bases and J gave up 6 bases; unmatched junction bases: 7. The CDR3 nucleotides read TGCGCCAGCAGACCCGGGACTAGCGGTTTCAATGAGCAGTTCTTC. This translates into CASRPGTSGFNEQFF.

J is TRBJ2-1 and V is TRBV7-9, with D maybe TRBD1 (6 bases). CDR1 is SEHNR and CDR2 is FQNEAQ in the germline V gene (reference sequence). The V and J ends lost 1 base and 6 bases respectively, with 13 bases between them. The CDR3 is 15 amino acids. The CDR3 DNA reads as TGTGCCAGCAGCTTAGGTAACACAGGGAGCAATGAGCAGTTCTTC. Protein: CASSLGNTGSNEQFF.

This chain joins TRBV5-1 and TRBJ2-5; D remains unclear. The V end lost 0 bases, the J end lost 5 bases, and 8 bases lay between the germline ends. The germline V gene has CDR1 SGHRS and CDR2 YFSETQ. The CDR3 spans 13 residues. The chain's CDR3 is CASSLGVVETQYF. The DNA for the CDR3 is TGCGCCAGCAGCTTGGGAGTAGTGGAGACCCAGTACTTC. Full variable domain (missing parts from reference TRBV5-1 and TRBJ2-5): KAGVTQTPRYLIKTRGQQVTLSCSPISGHRSVSWYQQTPGQGLQFLFEYFSETQRNKGNFPGRFSGRQFSNSRSEMNVSTLELGDSALYLCASSLGVVETQYFGPGTRLLVL.

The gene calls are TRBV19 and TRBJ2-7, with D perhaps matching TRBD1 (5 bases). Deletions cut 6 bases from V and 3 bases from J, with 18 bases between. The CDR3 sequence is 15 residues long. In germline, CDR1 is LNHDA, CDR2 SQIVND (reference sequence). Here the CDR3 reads CASRARSDTGYEQYF. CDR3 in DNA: TGTGCCAGTAGAGCTCGGTCGGACACCGGCTACGAGCAGTACTTC.

CDR3 residues: CATSRDVQGGNTIYF. The DNA of the CDR3 is TGTGCCACCAGCAGAGATGTACAGGGTGGAAACACCATATATTTT. The chain employs TRBV15 and TRBJ1-3; a weak D match, TRBD1 (6 bases). Trimming took off 0 bases at V and 3 bases at J, with 9 bases between the two ends. Per germline, CDR1 LNHNV and CDR2 YYDKDF (reference sequence). The CDR3 runs to 15 residues. Together with reference TRBV15 and TRBJ1-3, the CDR3 gives the full variable domain: DAMVIQNPRYQVTQFGKPVTLSCSQTLNHNVMYWYQQKSSQAPKLLFHYYDKDFNNEADTPDNFQSRRPNTSFCFLDIRSPGLGDTAMYLCATSRDVQGGNTIYFGEGSWLTVV.

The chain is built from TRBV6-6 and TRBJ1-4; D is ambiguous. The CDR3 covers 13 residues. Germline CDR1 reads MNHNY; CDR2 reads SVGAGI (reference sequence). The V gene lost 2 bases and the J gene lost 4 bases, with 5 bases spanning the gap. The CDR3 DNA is TGTGCCAGCAGTTACCGTCTTAATGAAAAACTGTTTTTT. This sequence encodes CASSYRLNEKLFF.

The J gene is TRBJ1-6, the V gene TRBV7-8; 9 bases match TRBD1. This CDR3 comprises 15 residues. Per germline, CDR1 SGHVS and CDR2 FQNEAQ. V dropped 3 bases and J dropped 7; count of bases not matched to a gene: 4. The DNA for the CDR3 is TGTGCCAGCAGCTTTGTTACAGGGGGCAATTCACCCCTCCACTTT. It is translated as CASSFVTGGNSPLHF.

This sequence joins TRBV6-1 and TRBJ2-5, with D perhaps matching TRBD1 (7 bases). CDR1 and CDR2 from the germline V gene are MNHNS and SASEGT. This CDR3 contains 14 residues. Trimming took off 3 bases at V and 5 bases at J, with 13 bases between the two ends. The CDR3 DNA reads TGTGCCAGCAGTGAGACAGGGAGGCTGGAGACCCAGTACTTC. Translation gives CASSETGRLETQYF.

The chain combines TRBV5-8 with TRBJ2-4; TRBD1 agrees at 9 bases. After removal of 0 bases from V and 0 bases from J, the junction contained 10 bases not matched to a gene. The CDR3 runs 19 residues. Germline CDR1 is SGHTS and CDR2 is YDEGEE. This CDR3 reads CASSLAGLQGALAKNIQYF. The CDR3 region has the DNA TGTGCCAGCAGCTTGGCCGGCCTACAGGGGGCCCTAGCCAAAAACATTCAGTACTTC.

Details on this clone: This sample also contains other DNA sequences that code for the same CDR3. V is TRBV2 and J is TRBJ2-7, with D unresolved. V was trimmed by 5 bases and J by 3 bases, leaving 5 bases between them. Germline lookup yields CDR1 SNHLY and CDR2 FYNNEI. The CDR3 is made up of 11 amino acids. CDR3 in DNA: TGTGCCAGCAGTCTAAGCTACGAGCAGTACTTC. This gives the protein CASSLSYEQYF.

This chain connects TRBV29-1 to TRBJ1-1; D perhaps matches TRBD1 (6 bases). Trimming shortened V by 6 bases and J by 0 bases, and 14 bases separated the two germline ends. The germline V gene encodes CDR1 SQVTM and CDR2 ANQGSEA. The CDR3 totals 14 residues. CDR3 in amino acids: CSVPNRGMNTEAFF. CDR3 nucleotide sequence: TGCAGCGTCCCCAATAGGGGGATGAACACTGAAGCTTTCTTT.

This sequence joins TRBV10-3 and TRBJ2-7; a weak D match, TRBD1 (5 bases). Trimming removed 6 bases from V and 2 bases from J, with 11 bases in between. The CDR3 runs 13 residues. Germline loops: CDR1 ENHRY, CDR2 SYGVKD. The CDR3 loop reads CAIRMTATYEQYF. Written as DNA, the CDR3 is TGTGCCATCAGGATGACAGCAACCTACGAGCAGTACTTC.

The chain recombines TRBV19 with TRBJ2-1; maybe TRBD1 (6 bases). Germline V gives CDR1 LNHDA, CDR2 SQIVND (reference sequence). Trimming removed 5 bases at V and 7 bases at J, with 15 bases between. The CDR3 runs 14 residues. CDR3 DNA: TGTGCCAGTAGTTATGAGGACAGCTGGAATGAGCAGTTCTTC. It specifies CASSYEDSWNEQFF.

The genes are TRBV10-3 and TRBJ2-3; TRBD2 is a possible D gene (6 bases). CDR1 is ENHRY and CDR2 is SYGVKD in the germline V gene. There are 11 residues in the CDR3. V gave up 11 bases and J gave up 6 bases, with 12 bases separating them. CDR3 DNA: TGTGCCGGCGGGACGTTGGATACGCAGTATTTT. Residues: CAGGTLDTQYF.

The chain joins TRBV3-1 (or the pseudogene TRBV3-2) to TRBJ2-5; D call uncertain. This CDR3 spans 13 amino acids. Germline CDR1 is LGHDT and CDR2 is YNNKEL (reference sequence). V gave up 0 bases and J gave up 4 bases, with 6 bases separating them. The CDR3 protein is CASSQDFVETQYF. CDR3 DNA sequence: TGTGCCAGCAGCCAAGATTTCGTAGAGACCCAGTACTTC.

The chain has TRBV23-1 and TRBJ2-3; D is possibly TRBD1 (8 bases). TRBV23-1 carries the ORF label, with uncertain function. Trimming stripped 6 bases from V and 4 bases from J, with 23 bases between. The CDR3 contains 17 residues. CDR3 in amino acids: CASSHSRTGRGPDTQYF. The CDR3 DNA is TGCGCCAGCAGCCATTCCCGGACAGGGCGGGGGCCAGATACGCAGTATTTT.

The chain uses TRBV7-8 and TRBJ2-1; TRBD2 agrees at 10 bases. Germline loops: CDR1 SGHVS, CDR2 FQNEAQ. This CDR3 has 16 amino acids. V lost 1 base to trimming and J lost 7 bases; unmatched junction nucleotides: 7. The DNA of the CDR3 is TGTGCCAGCAGCTTAGTCTCGGGACTAGCGAGGAATGAGCAGTTCTTC. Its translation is CASSLVSGLARNEQFF. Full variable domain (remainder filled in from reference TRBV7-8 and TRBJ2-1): GAGVSQSPRYKVAKRGQDVALRCDPISGHVSLFWYQQALGQGPEFLTYFQNEAQLDKSGLPSDRFFAERPEGSVSTLKIQRTQQEDSAVYLCASSLVSGLARNEQFFGPGTRLTVL.

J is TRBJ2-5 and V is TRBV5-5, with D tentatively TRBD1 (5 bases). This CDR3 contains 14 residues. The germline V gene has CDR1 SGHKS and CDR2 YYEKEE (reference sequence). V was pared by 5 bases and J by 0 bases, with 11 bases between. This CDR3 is CASRVPGYQETQYF. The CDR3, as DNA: TGTGCCAGCAGAGTCCCAGGGTACCAAGAGACCCAGTACTTC.

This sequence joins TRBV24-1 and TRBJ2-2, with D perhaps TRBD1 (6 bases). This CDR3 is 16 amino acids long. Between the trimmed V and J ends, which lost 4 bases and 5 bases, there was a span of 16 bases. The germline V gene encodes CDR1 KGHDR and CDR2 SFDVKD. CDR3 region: CATSDPSQGTTGELFF. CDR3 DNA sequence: TGTGCCACCAGTGACCCGAGCCAGGGGACGACCGGGGAGCTGTTTTTT.

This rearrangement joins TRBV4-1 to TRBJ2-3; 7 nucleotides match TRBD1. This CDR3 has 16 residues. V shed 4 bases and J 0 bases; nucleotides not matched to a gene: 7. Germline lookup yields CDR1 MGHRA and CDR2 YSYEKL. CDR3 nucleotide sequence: TGCGCCAGCAGCCCCCACAGGGGAGCGAGCACAGATACGCAGTATTTT. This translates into CASSPHRGASTDTQYF.

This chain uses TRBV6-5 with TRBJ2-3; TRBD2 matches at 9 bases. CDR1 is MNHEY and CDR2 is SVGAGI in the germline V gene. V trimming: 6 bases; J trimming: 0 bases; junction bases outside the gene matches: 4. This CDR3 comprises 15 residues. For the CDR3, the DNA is TGTGCCAGCAGGAGCGGGGGGACTAGCACAGATACGCAGTATTTT. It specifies CASRSGGTSTDTQYF.

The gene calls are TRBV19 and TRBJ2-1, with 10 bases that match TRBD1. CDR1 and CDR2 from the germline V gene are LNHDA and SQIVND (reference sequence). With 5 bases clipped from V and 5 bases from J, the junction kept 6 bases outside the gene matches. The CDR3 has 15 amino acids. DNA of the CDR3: TGTGCCAGTAGTCCCGGGACAGGGGACCACAATGAGCAGTTCTTC. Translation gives CASSPGTGDHNEQFF.

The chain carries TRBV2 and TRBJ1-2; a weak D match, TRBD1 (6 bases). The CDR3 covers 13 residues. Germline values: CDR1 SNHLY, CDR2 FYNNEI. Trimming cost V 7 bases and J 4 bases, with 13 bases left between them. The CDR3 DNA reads TGTGCCAGCAAGCAGGGGCCGGCCTATGGCTACACCTTC. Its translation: CASKQGPAYGYTF.